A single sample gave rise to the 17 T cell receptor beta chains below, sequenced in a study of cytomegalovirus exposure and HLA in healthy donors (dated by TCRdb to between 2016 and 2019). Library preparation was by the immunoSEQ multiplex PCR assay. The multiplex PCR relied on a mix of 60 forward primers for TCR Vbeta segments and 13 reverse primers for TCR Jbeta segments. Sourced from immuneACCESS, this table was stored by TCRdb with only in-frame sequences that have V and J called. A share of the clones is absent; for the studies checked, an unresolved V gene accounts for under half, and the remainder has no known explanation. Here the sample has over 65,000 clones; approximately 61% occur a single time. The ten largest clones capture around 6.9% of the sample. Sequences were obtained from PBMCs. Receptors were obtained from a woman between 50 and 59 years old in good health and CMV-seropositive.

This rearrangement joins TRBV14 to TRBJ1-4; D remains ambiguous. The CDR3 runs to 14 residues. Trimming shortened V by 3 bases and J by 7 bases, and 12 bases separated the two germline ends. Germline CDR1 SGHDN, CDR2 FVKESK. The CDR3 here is CASSHWTRGEKLFF. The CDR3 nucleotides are TGTGCCAGCAGCCATTGGACCCGGGGTGAAAAACTGTTTTTT.

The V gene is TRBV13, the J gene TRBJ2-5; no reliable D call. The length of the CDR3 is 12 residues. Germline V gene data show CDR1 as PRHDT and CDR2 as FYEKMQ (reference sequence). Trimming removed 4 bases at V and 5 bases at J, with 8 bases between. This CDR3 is CASSSGFETQYF. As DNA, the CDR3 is TGTGCCAGCAGCTCGGGTTTTGAGACCCAGTACTTC.

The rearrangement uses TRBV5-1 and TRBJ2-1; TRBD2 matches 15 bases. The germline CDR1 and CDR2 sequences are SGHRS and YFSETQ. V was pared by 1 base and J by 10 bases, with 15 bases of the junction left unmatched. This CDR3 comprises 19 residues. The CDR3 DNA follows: TGCGCCAGCAGCTTGATAGGACTAGCGGGGGGGCACCGGGGTATAGAGCAGTTCTTC. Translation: CASSLIGLAGGHRGIEQFF.

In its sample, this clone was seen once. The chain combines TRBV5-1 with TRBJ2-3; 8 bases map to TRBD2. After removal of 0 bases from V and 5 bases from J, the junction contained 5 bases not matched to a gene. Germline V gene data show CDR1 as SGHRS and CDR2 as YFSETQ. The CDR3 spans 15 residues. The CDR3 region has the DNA TGCGCCAGCAGCTTGGGTGCGGGGGGCCAAGATACGCAGTATTTT. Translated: CASSLGAGGQDTQYF.

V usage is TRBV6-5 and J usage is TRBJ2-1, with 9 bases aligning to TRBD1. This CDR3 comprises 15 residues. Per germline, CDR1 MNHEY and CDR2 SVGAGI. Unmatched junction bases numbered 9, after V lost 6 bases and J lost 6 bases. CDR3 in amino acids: CASSLMDRGINEQFF. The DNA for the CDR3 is TGTGCCAGCAGCCTGATGGACAGGGGAATCAATGAGCAGTTCTTC.

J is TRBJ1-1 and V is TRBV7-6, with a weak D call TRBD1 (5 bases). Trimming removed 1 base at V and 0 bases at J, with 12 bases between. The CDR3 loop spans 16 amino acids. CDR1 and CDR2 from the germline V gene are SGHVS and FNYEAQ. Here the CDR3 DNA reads TGTGCCAGCAGCTTAGACGTGGGAGGGGTGAACACTGAAGCTTTCTTT. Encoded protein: CASSLDVGGVNTEAFF.

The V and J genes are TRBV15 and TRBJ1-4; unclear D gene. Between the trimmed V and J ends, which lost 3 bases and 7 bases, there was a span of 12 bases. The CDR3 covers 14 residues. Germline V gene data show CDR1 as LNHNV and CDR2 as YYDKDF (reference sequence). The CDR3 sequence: CATSSVQVGEKLFF. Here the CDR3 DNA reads TGTGCCACCAGCAGTGTCCAGGTCGGTGAAAAACTGTTTTTT.

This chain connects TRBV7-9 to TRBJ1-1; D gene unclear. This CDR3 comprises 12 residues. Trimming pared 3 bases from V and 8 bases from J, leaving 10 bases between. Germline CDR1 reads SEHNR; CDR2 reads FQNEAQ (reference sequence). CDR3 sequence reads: CASSFPGREAFF. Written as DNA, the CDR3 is TGTGCCAGCAGCTTCCCGGGAAGAGAAGCTTTCTTT.

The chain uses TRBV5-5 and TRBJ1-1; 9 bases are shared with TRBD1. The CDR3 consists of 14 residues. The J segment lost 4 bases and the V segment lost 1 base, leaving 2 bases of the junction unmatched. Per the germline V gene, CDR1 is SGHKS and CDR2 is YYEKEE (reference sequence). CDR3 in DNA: TGTGCCAGCAGCTTGACAGGGGGCGTCACTGAAGCTTTCTTT. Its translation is CASSLTGGVTEAFF.

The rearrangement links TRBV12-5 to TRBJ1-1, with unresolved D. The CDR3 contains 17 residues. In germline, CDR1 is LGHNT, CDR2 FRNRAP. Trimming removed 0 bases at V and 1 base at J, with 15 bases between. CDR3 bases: TGTGCTAGTGGTTTGGTACTCCCTATTAGCGGGAACACTGAAGCTTTCTTT. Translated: CASGLVLPISGNTEAFF.

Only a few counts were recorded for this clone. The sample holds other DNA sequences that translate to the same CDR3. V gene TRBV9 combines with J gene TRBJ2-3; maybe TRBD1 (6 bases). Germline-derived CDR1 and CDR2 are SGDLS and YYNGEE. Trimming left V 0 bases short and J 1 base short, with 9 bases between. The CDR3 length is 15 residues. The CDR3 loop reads CASSVVAGGTDTQYF. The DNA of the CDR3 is TGTGCCAGCAGCGTAGTGGCAGGGGGCACAGATACGCAGTATTTT.

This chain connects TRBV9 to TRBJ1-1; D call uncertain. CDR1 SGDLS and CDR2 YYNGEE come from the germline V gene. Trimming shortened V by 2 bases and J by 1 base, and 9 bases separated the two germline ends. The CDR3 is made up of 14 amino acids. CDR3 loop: CASSVGEPNTEAFF. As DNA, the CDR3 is TGTGCCAGCAGCGTGGGAGAGCCGAACACTGAAGCTTTCTTT.

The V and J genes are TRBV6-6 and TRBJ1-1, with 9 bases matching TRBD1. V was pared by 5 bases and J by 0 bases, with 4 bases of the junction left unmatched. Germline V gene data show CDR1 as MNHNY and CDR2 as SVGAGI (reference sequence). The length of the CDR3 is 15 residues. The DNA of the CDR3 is TGTGCCAGCAGTACCACAGGGGGCTTGAACACTGAAGCTTTCTTT. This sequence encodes CASSTTGGLNTEAFF.

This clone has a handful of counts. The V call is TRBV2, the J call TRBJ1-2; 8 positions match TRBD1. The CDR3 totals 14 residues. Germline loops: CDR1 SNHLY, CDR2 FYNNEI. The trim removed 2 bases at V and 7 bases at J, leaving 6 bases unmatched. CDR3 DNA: TGTGCCAGCAGTGAAAGTTTGACAGGGGCTGGCTACACCTTC. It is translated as CASSESLTGAGYTF. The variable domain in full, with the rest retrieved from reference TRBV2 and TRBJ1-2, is EPEVTQTPSHQVTQMGQEVILRCVPISNHLYFYWYRQILGQKVEFLVSFYNNEISEKSEIFDDQFSVERPDGSNFTLKIRSTKLEDSAMYFCASSESLTGAGYTFGSGTRLTVV.

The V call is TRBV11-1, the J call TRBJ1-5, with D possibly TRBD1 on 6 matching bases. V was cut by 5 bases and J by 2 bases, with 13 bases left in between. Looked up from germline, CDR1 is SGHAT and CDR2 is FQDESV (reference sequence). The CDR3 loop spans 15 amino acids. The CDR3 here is CASSPGKGGNQPQHF. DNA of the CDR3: TGTGCCAGCAGCCCCGGGAAGGGGGGCAATCAGCCCCAGCATTTT.

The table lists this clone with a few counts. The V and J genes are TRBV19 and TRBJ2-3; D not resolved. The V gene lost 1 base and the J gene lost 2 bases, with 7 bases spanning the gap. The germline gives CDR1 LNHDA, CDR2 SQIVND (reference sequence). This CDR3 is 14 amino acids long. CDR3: CASSIVPSTDTQYF. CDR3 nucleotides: TGTGCCAGTAGTATAGTCCCCTCCACAGATACGCAGTATTTT.

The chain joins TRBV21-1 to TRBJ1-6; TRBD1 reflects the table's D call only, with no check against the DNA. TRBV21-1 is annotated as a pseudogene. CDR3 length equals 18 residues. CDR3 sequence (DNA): TGTGCCAGCATACTCCGGGACAGGGGGCTCTCCTATAATTCACCCCTCCACTTT. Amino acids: CASILRDRGLSYNSPLHF.